These 25 T cell receptor beta chains share one sample of origin, sequenced in a study of human T cells and chemical hapten exposure. MiXCR, run by TCRdb on the RACE reads, gives a single entry per CDR3 protein. Here the sample spans tens of thousands of distinct CDR3 sequences, about a tenth being singletons. Time point here: patch test 3, about 24 weeks after DPC sensitization. Treatment indicated: therapeutic diphenylcyclopropenone sensitization with weekly scalp DPC. Source: whole blood, taken in connection with sensitization to the hapten diphenylcyclopropenone (DPC). These TCRs come from a woman between 45 and 60 years old with alopecia areata. Some clones in this sample may be carry-over from other donors' samples.

The genes are TRBV28 and TRBJ2-6, with D hard to call. V was pared by 7 bases and J by 3 bases, with 10 bases between. This CDR3 contains 14 residues. Germline loops: CDR1 MDHEN, CDR2 SYDVKM. CDR3 in amino acids: CASKKGNGANVLTF. The CDR3, as DNA: TGTGCCAGCAAGAAAGGGAATGGGGCCAACGTCCTGACTTTC. The full variable domain, its missing parts supplied by reference TRBV28 and TRBJ2-6, is DVKVTQSSRYLVKRTGEKVFLECVQDMDHENMFWYRQDPGLGLRLIYFSYDVKMKEKGDIPEGYSVSREKKERFSLILESASTNQTSMYLCASKKGNGANVLTFGAGSRLTVL.

This clonotype was counted ten times or more. The junction differs from germline at one of its ends, possibly a read error. The chain has TRBV18 and TRBJ1-5; the D is unclear. Per germline, CDR1 KGHSH and CDR2 LQKENI. CDR3 length: 13 amino acids. As DNA, the CDR3 is TGTGCCAGCTCACTTATTAGCGATCAGCCCCAGCATTTT. Residues: CASSLISDQPQHF.

In the case of this clonotype: This may be a read error, as it is one base from a much larger clone. The gene calls are TRBV20-1 and TRBJ1-2, with TRBD1 matching over 7 bases. In germline, CDR1 is DFQATT, CDR2 SNEGSKA (reference sequence). The CDR3 length is 12 residues. The CDR3 DNA reads TGCAGTGCCCGGGGACAGCTCTATGGCCACACCTTC. This sequence encodes CSARGQLYGHTF.

This clonotype was recorded many times. V usage is TRBV7-6 and J usage is TRBJ2-1, with TRBD1 matching 7 bases. The J segment lost 7 bases and the V segment lost 3 bases, leaving 3 bases of the junction unmatched. This CDR3 region has 13 residues. CDR1 SGHVS and CDR2 FNYEAQ come from the germline V gene. CDR3 bases: TGTGCCAGCAGCTTGGGACAGATGAATGAGCAGTTCTTC. Its translation is CASSLGQMNEQFF.

This chain joins TRBV6-5 and TRBJ1-5; 7 bases are shared with TRBD1. The ends lost 6 bases at V and 6 bases at J; junction bases unmatched: 8. Per germline, CDR1 MNHEY and CDR2 SVGAGI. The CDR3 runs to 14 residues. CDR3: CASRLSGGSQPQHF. The DNA for the CDR3 is TGTGCCAGCAGACTCTCAGGGGGTTCTCAGCCCCAGCATTTT.

This clonotype came up a few times. The rearrangement joins TRBV7-9 to TRBJ2-7, with D possibly being TRBD1 or TRBD2 (5 bases each). Trimming stripped 4 bases from V and 7 bases from J, with 20 bases between. This CDR3 has 15 residues. Looked up from germline, CDR1 is SEHNR and CDR2 is FQNEAQ (reference sequence). CDR3 nucleotides: TGTGCCAGCAGCTCGGGCCGGGACGGGCGAGGAGAGCAGTACTTC. Translating it yields CASSSGRDGRGEQYF. Based on the CDR3 plus reference TRBV7-9 and TRBJ2-7, the full variable domain is DTGVSQNPRHKITKRGQNVTFRCDPISEHNRLYWYRQTLGQGPEFLTYFQNEAQLEKSRLLSDRFSAERPKGSFSTLEIQRTEQGDSAMYLCASSSGRDGRGEQYFGPGTRLTVT.

V is TRBV27 and J is TRBJ2-1; D gene ambiguous. This CDR3 is 16 amino acids long. Germline V gene data show CDR1 as MNHEY and CDR2 as SMNVEV (reference sequence). The V end lost 1 base, the J end lost 6 bases, and 16 bases lay between the germline ends. The CDR3 sequence: CASSLFATRVSNEQFF. The CDR3 DNA reads as TGTGCCAGCAGTTTATTTGCAACTCGGGTATCCAATGAGCAGTTCTTC.

This clonotype showed up just a few times. The genes are TRBV5-1 and TRBJ2-1; weak D call: TRBD2 (6 bases). The CDR3 runs to 14 residues. V lost 7 bases, J lost 8 bases, and 19 bases lay in between. Per germline, CDR1 SGHRS and CDR2 YFSETQ. The CDR3, as DNA: TGCGCCAGCTTTTCTCCGGGAGCCCTCCATGAGCAGTTCTTC. This gives the protein CASFSPGALHEQFF.

This chain connects TRBV12-3 or TRBV12-4 to TRBJ1-2; 11 bases match TRBD1. J was trimmed by 7 bases and V by 6 bases; bases with no gene match: 4. The CDR3 sequence is 13 residues long. DNA for the CDR3: TGTGCCAGCAGCCCGGACAGGGGGCTTGGCTACACCTTC. It yields the protein CASSPDRGLGYTF.

A few counts support this clonotype. The V and J genes are TRBV29-1 and TRBJ2-4; 9 bases agree with TRBD1. With 5 bases clipped from V and 9 bases from J, the junction kept 5 bases outside the gene matches. This CDR3 has 12 residues. Germline CDR1 reads SQVTM; CDR2 reads ANQGSEA. CDR3 DNA sequence: TGCAGCGTTCGGACAGGGGACGGCATTCAGTACTTC. It encodes CSVRTGDGIQYF. Full variable domain (outside the CDR3, taken from reference TRBV29-1 and TRBJ2-4): SAVISQKPSRDICQRGTSLTIQCQVDSQVTMMFWYRQQPGQSLTLIATANQGSEATYESGFVIDKFPISRPNLTFSTLTVSNMSPEDSSIYLCSVRTGDGIQYFGAGTRLSVL.

The chain recombines TRBV6-1 with TRBJ2-1; TRBD1 matches 10 bases. There are 15 residues in the CDR3. Germline V lookup: CDR1 MNHNS, CDR2 SASEGT. After removal of 5 bases from V and 7 bases from J, the junction contained 8 bases not matched to a gene. In DNA, the CDR3 is TGTGCCAGCAGTACCGAGGGACAGGGGAGGAATGAGCAGTTCTTC. Translating gives CASSTEGQGRNEQFF.

This clonotype has a count of ten or more. The V call is TRBV10-3, the J call TRBJ2-1, with D unresolved. CDR3 length: 11 amino acids. Trimming shortened V by 8 bases and J by 4 bases, and 6 bases separated the two germline ends. CDR1 and CDR2 from the germline V gene are ENHRY and SYGVKD. The CDR3 loop reads CAIQYYNEQFF. CDR3 in DNA: TGTGCCATCCAGTATTACAATGAGCAGTTCTTC.

The gene calls are TRBV5-1 and TRBJ1-5; 7 nucleotides line up with TRBD1. The trim removed 0 bases at V and 1 base at J, leaving 1 base unmatched. Germline CDR1 reads SGHRS; CDR2 reads YFSETQ. The length of the CDR3 is 15 residues. The CDR3 bases are TGCGCCAGCAGCTTGGAGGGGGCCAGCAATCAGCCCCAGCATTTT. Amino acids: CASSLEGASNQPQHF.

There are a few counts of this clonotype. V usage is TRBV6-1 and J usage is TRBJ2-1; D gene unclear. Germline loops: CDR1 MNHNS, CDR2 SASEGT. V lost 7 bases and J 4 bases, leaving 5 bases between the germline ends. CDR3 length equals 11 residues. In DNA, the CDR3 is TGTGCCAGCAATCAATACAATGAGCAGTTCTTC. Translation gives CASNQYNEQFF.

This clonotype was recorded a few times. The chain joins TRBV20-1 to TRBJ2-7; 10 bases align to TRBD2. Germline V gene lookup returns CDR1 DFQATT and CDR2 SNEGSKA (reference sequence). This CDR3 comprises 16 residues. V lost 3 bases to trimming and J lost 2 bases; unmatched junction nucleotides: 10. CDR3 loop: CSASVLAGSGPYEQYF. The CDR3 nucleotides read TGCAGTGCTAGTGTACTAGCGGGGAGTGGTCCCTACGAGCAGTACTTC.

J is TRBJ2-1 and V is TRBV4-3; D uncertain. The CDR3 spans 16 residues. The ends were cut back, 0 bases at V and 5 bases at J, with 14 bases in the middle. The germline gives CDR1 LGHNA, CDR2 YSLEER. In nucleotides, the CDR3 is TGCGCCAGCAGCCAAGACAAAGGCGGAACTAACAATGAGCAGTTCTTC. Protein: CASSQDKGGTNNEQFF.

This clonotype was detected many times. This chain uses TRBV10-1 with TRBJ2-7, with D perhaps TRBD2 (5 bases). Germline-derived CDR1 and CDR2 are WNHNN and SYGVQD (reference sequence). This CDR3 region has 13 residues. V lost 2 bases and J 5 bases, leaving 10 bases between the germline ends. The CDR3 DNA follows: TGCGCCAGCAGTGAGAGCCTAGCCCACGAGCAGTACTTC. Translation: CASSESLAHEQYF.

In its sample, this clonotype was seen many times. This chain joins TRBV6-5 and TRBJ2-7, with 12 bases that match TRBD2. The germline gives CDR1 MNHEY, CDR2 SVGAGI. J was trimmed by 7 bases and V by 5 bases; bases with no gene match: 12. The CDR3 contains 16 residues. The CDR3 DNA follows: TGTGCCAGCAGTCCCTCGAGGACTAGCGGGGCGAAAGAGCAGTACTTC. Its protein is CASSPSRTSGAKEQYF.

This clonotype was recorded many times. The rearrangement links TRBV11-2 to TRBJ2-1; TRBD2 aligns across 9 bases. The CDR3 loop spans 15 amino acids. The trim removed 1 base at V and 6 bases at J, leaving 4 bases unmatched. Germline values: CDR1 SGHAT, CDR2 FQNNGV. The CDR3 DNA reads TGTGCCAGCAGCTTAGGGTGGACTAGCGCCAATGAGCAGTTCTTC. As protein: CASSLGWTSANEQFF.

V gene TRBV6-2 or TRBV6-3 combines with J gene TRBJ1-1; 7 nucleotides line up with TRBD1. Germline V gene data show CDR1 as MNHEY and CDR2 as SVGEGT. The CDR3 extends over 12 amino acids. V was pared by 6 bases and J by 4 bases, with 2 bases of the junction left unmatched. The CDR3 nucleotides read TGTGCCAGCAGATCAGGGGGCACTGAAGCTTTCTTT. Translating gives CASRSGGTEAFF.

Many counts were recorded for this clonotype. The rearrangement uses TRBV4-3 and TRBJ1-3; D remains ambiguous. Germline V gene data show CDR1 as LGHNA and CDR2 as YSLEER. V lost 1 base to trimming and J lost 2 bases, with 12 bases between them. There are 16 residues in the CDR3. The CDR3 nucleotides are TGCGCCAGCAGCCAAGGCCTAGTTGCCGCTGGAAACACCATATATTTT. It is translated as CASSQGLVAAGNTIYF.

The chain carries TRBV5-1 and TRBJ2-1; TRBD1 matches 8 bases. In germline, CDR1 is SGHRS, CDR2 YFSETQ. V was clipped by 0 bases and J by 0 bases; unmatched bases: 5. This CDR3 is 17 amino acids long. DNA of the CDR3: TGCGCCAGCAGCTTGGGGACAGGGTCGGGCTCCTACAATGAGCAGTTCTTC. Protein product: CASSLGTGSGSYNEQFF.

This clonotype has ten or more counts. This chain links TRBV7-9 with TRBJ1-2; TRBD1 matches at 10 bases. CDR3 length: 15 residues. The ends lost 3 bases at V and 2 bases at J; junction bases unmatched: 3. Germline assignment: CDR1 SEHNR and CDR2 FQNEAQ (reference sequence). The CDR3 spells CASSLGQGTNYGYTF. CDR3 coding DNA: TGTGCCAGCAGCTTGGGACAGGGGACCAACTATGGCTACACCTTC.

This clonotype was recorded a few times. The J gene is TRBJ1-2, the V gene TRBV20-1; unclear D gene. This CDR3 spans 13 amino acids. The germline gives CDR1 DFQATT, CDR2 SNEGSKA (reference sequence). The germline V and J ends were trimmed by 3 bases and 7 bases, with 15 bases remaining between them. The CDR3 protein is CSARKDSPGGYTF. Written as DNA, the CDR3 is TGCAGTGCTAGGAAGGACTCTCCGGGTGGCTACACCTTC.

This clonotype was picked up many times. The chain is built from TRBV12-3 or TRBV12-4 and TRBJ2-7; 8 bases are a match to TRBD1. This CDR3 spans 14 amino acids. Trimming at V came to 5 bases and at J to 3 bases, leaving 6 bases not matched to a gene. The CDR3 DNA reads TGTGCCAGCAGTCCCGGACAGGGCCTCTACGAGCAGTACTTC. Protein sequence: CASSPGQGLYEQYF.